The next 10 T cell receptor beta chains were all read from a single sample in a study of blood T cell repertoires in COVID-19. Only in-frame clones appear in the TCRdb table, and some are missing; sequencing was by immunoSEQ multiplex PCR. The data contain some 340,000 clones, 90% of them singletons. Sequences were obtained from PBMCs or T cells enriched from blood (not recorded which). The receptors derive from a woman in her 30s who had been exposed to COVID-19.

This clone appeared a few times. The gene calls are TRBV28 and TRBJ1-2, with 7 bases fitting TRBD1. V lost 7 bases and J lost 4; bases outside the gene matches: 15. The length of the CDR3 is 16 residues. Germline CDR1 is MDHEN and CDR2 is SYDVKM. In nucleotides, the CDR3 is TGTGCCAGCATATCGAAAGGGGCCTGGGACAGCTATGGCTACACCTTC. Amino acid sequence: CASISKGAWDSYGYTF.

The CDR3 DNA reads as TGTGCCAGCAGTTTAGCAGGGATAAACTATGGCTACACCTTC. The encoded protein is CASSLAGINYGYTF. This chain links TRBV27 with TRBJ1-2; tentative D call: TRBD1 (5 bases). Trimming left V 2 bases short and J 2 bases short, with 9 bases between. Looked up from germline, CDR1 is MNHEY and CDR2 is SMNVEV (reference sequence). This CDR3 has 14 residues.

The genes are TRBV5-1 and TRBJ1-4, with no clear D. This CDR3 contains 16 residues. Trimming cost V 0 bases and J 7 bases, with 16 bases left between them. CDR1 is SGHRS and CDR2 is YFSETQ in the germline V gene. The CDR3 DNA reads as TGCGCCAGCAGCTTGGGATCCTGGGCCGGGATTGAAAAACTGTTTTTT. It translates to CASSLGSWAGIEKLFF.

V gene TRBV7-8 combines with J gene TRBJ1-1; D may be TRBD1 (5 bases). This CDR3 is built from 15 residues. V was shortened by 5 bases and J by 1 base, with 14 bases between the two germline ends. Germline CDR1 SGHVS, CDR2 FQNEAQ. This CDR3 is CASSRLGVGNTEAFF. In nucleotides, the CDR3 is TGTGCCAGCAGCCGCCTAGGGGTAGGGAACACTGAAGCTTTCTTT.

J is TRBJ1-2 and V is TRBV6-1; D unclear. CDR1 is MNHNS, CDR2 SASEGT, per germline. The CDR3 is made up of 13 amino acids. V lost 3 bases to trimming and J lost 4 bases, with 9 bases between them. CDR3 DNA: TGTGCCAGCAGTGAGGCAGGCTTCTATGGCTACACCTTC. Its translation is CASSEAGFYGYTF.

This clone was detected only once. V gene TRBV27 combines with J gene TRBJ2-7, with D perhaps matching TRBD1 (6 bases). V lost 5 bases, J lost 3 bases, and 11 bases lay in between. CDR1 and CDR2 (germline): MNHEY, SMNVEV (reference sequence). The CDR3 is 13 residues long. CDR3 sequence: CASSLRQDYEQYF. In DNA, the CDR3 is TGTGCCAGCAGTCTCCGACAGGACTACGAGCAGTACTTC.

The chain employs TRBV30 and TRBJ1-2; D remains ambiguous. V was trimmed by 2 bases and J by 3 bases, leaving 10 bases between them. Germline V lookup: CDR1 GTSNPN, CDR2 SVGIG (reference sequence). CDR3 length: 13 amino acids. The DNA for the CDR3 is TGTGCCTGGAGTTCAAGCTTGGACTATGGCTACACCTTC. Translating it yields CAWSSSLDYGYTF.

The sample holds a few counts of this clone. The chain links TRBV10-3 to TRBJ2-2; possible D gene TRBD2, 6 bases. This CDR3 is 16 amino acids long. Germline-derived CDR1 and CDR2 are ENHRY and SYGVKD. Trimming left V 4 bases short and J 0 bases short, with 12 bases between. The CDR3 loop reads CAISGPSASNTGELFF. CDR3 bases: TGTGCCATCAGTGGGCCTAGCGCTTCGAACACCGGGGAGCTGTTTTTT.

The CDR3 bases are TGCGCCAGCAGCCAAGTTGGCCAAAAAGATACGCAGTATTTT. Encoded protein: CASSQVGQKDTQYF. The chain uses TRBV4-1 and TRBJ2-3; D call uncertain. Trimming shortened V by 1 base and J by 5 bases, and 10 bases separated the two germline ends. This CDR3 contains 14 residues. Germline values: CDR1 MGHRA, CDR2 YSYEKL.

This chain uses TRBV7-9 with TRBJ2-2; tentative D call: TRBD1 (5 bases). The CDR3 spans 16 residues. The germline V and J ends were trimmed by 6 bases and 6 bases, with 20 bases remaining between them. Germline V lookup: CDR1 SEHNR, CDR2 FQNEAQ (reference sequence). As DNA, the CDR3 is TGTGCCAGCAGACCCCCGGGCAGGGAAGGGTCCGGGGAGCTGTTTTTT. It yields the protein CASRPPGREGSGELFF.